The 26 T cell receptor beta chains reported below all come from one sample, sequenced in a study of blood T cell repertoires in COVID-19 (dated by TCRdb to 2020 to 2022). Preparation of the library involved the immunoSEQ multiplex PCR assay. Drawn from immuneACCESS, this table holds only the in-frame rearrangements with V and J called that TCRdb kept. Clones are partly lost; checked studies trace under half to an unresolved V gene and leave the rest unexplained. The sample table lists approximately 160,000 clones, roughly four fifths of them with a count of one. The ten largest clones take up around 9.9% of the sample. Sequenced material: peripheral blood. The receptors derive from a human donor in a cohort sampled during active COVID-19.

This chain connects TRBV6-2 or TRBV6-3 to TRBJ2-3; 10 positions match TRBD2. Germline V CDR1 and CDR2: MNHEY, SVGEGT. J gave up 0 bases and V 2 bases, and 8 bases lay outside the gene matches. The CDR3 is 18 amino acids. CDR3 DNA sequence: TGTGCCAGCAGTTACCCGCCTAGCGGGGGCCCAAGCACAGATACGCAGTATTTT. Its translation is CASSYPPSGGPSTDTQYF.

The chain combines TRBV19 with TRBJ2-7, with TRBD1 identical over 10 bases. J gave up 6 bases and V 7 bases, and 9 bases lay outside the gene matches. The CDR3 contains 14 residues. Germline V gives CDR1 LNHDA, CDR2 SQIVND (reference sequence). DNA for the CDR3: TGTGCCAGTAACACGGGACAGGGGATTGGCGAGCAGTACTTC. Translating it yields CASNTGQGIGEQYF.

V usage is TRBV18 and J usage is TRBJ1-2; 8 bases align to TRBD1. The ends lost 4 bases at V and 2 bases at J; junction bases unmatched: 9. Germline CDR1 and CDR2: KGHSH and LQKENI. The CDR3 runs to 16 residues. DNA of the CDR3: TGTGCCAGCTCACTTCCCGGGACAGGAGGGAACTATGGCTACACCTTC. Protein sequence: CASSLPGTGGNYGYTF.

The gene calls are TRBV11-2 and TRBJ1-1; D unclear. V dropped 1 base and J dropped 5 bases, with 5 bases sitting between them. This CDR3 is built from 12 residues. Germline CDR1 is SGHAT and CDR2 is FQNNGV. CDR3 coding DNA: TGTGCCAGCAGCTTAGGCCAGACTGAAGCTTTCTTT. Amino acids: CASSLGQTEAFF.

The chain uses TRBV7-7 and TRBJ2-2, with 8 bases matching TRBD1. The J segment lost 6 bases and the V segment lost 1 base, leaving 7 bases of the junction unmatched. Germline CDR1 is SSHAT and CDR2 is FNYEAQ (reference sequence). The CDR3 length is 16 residues. The CDR3 DNA is TGTGCCAGCAGCTTAGTGACAGGGGTCGACGCCGGGGAGCTGTTTTTT. Its protein is CASSLVTGVDAGELFF.

The chain joins TRBV12-3 or TRBV12-4 to TRBJ1-2; no definite D call. The CDR3 sequence is 13 residues long. V was clipped by 2 bases and J by 6 bases, with 10 bases between them. The CDR3 DNA is TGTGCCAGCAGTTTATCCGGGAGGAATGGCTACACCTTC. Amino acid sequence: CASSLSGRNGYTF.

This chain connects TRBV4-3 to TRBJ2-1, with D possibly matching TRBD2 (6 bases). V dropped 3 bases and J dropped 10 bases, with 10 bases sitting between them. The germline gives CDR1 LGHNA, CDR2 YSLEER. The CDR3 has 12 residues. The CDR3: CASSQIGREQFF. For the CDR3, the DNA is TGCGCCAGCAGCCAGATTGGGAGGGAGCAGTTCTTC.

V usage is TRBV19 and J usage is TRBJ2-3, with TRBD2 identical over 8 bases. The germline V gene encodes CDR1 LNHDA and CDR2 SQIVND (reference sequence). The CDR3 is 15 residues long. The V segment lost 1 base and the J segment 2 bases; nucleotides outside the gene matches: 2. CDR3 in DNA: TGTGCCAGTAGTATAGCACTAGCGGTCACAGATACGCAGTATTTT. It is translated as CASSIALAVTDTQYF.

The CDR3 protein is CASSQTQGFNYGYTF. The CDR3 DNA follows: TGTGCCAGCAGCCAAACTCAGGGATTCAACTATGGCTACACCTTC. The rearrangement joins TRBV3-1 (or the pseudogene TRBV3-2) to TRBJ1-2, with a possible D match to TRBD1 (5 bases). With 2 bases removed from V and 2 bases from J, the gap between germline ends came to 12 bases. Germline assignment: CDR1 LGHDT and CDR2 YNNKEL (reference sequence). CDR3 length: 15 amino acids.

The chain carries TRBV11-2 and TRBJ1-6, with TRBD1 identical over 10 bases. CDR1 is SGHAT, CDR2 FQNNGV, per germline. The CDR3 spans 17 residues. V was pared by 3 bases and J by 6 bases, with 8 bases of the junction left unmatched. CDR3 amino acids: CASSFLGTGDGNSPLHF. For the CDR3, the DNA is TGTGCCAGCAGCTTCCTAGGGACAGGGGACGGTAATTCACCCCTCCACTTT.

This clone appeared a few times. V and J are TRBV24-1 and TRBJ2-5; tentative D call: TRBD2 (5 bases). The CDR3 is 14 residues long. CDR1 is KGHDR and CDR2 is SFDVKD in the germline V gene. The V gene lost 9 bases and the J gene lost 2 bases, with 15 bases spanning the gap. The CDR3 region has the DNA TGTGCCACCGAGGCTAGCACTCGACAAGAGACCCAGTACTTC. Protein sequence: CATEASTRQETQYF.

V gene TRBV5-6 combines with J gene TRBJ2-1; TRBD1 agrees at 8 bases. The junction had 7 bases not matched to a gene; V was cut back by 0 bases and J by 5 bases. Germline V lookup: CDR1 SGHDT, CDR2 YYEEEE. The CDR3 length is 16 residues. The CDR3 region has the DNA TGTGCCAGCAGCTTGGGGGGGACAGGTTCCCACAATGAGCAGTTCTTC. Its protein product is CASSLGGTGSHNEQFF.

This clone occurred once. This chain links TRBV14 with TRBJ2-3; 8 nucleotides agree with TRBD1. The germline V gene has CDR1 SGHDN and CDR2 FVKESK. There are 16 residues in the CDR3. V lost 4 bases and J lost 1; bases outside the gene matches: 7. CDR3 sequence (DNA): TGTGCCAGCAGCCGAAGACAGGGGCTCGGCACAGATACGCAGTATTTT. It translates to CASSRRQGLGTDTQYF.

The genes are TRBV30 and TRBJ2-7, with D possibly being TRBD2 (7 bases). Deletions cut 5 bases from V and 6 bases from J, with 11 bases between. The CDR3 totals 11 residues. Per germline, CDR1 GTSNPN and CDR2 SVGIG (reference sequence). The CDR3 spells CAWWGGAEQYF. The CDR3 bases are TGTGCCTGGTGGGGGGGGGCCGAGCAGTACTTC.

The J gene is TRBJ2-5, the V gene TRBV6-5; maybe TRBD2 (7 bases). The V gene's germline CDR1 is MNHEY and CDR2 SVGAGI. There are 15 residues in the CDR3. V was cut by 2 bases and J by 4 bases, with 14 bases left in between. CDR3 sequence: CASSYGGAGVETQYF. CDR3 bases: TGTGCCAGCAGTTACGGGGGCGCGGGGGTAGAGACCCAGTACTTC.

The chain uses TRBV5-1 and TRBJ1-1; D is ambiguous. Trimming cost V 3 bases and J 1 base, with 16 bases left between them. Germline values: CDR1 SGHRS, CDR2 YFSETQ. The CDR3 sequence is 16 residues long. CDR3 loop: CASSWGGAGTNTEAFF. CDR3 DNA: TGCGCCAGCAGCTGGGGAGGTGCAGGAACGAACACTGAAGCTTTCTTT.

CDR3 nucleotide sequence: TGTGCCAGCAGCGCGGGACTAGAGCAGTTCTTC. Translating gives CASSAGLEQFF. J is TRBJ2-1 and V is TRBV7-2; 7 positions match TRBD2. CDR3 length: 11 amino acids. Germline CDR1 SGHTA, CDR2 FQGNSA. V was clipped by 5 bases and J by 10 bases; unmatched bases: 2.

The genes are TRBV24-1 and TRBJ2-2; the match to TRBD1 covers 10 bases. From germline, CDR1 is KGHDR and CDR2 SFDVKD. V dropped 4 bases and J dropped 6; count of bases not matched to a gene: 7. The CDR3 sequence is 16 residues long. The chain's CDR3 is CATSDPRTGGAGELFF. DNA for the CDR3: TGTGCCACCAGTGACCCTAGGACAGGGGGGGCCGGGGAGCTGTTTTTT.

The chain links TRBV6-5 to TRBJ1-1; D call uncertain. This CDR3 contains 13 residues. V shed 10 bases and J shed 3 bases, with 15 bases lying between them. Germline assignment: CDR1 MNHEY and CDR2 SVGAGI. For the CDR3, the DNA is TGTGCCACTTTGCCTATCGGGGACACTGAAGCTTTCTTT. Protein product: CATLPIGDTEAFF.

The chain employs TRBV6-4 and TRBJ2-5; TRBD2 aligns across 7 bases. CDR1 is MRHNA, CDR2 SNTAGT, per germline. The CDR3 loop spans 17 amino acids. V lost 3 bases, J lost 5 bases, and 15 bases stayed unmatched. CDR3 amino acids: CASSEIPGGLLLETQYF. The CDR3 bases are TGTGCCAGCAGTGAGATCCCGGGAGGCCTTCTCTTGGAGACCCAGTACTTC.

CDR3 sequence reads: CASTHDIPGTGELFF. CDR3 sequence (DNA): TGTGCCAGCACTCATGACATCCCGGGAACCGGGGAGCTGTTTTTT. The rearrangement links TRBV6-6 to TRBJ2-2, with D perhaps TRBD2 (5 bases). Germline V gene data show CDR1 as MNHNY and CDR2 as SVGAGI (reference sequence). Trimming took off 7 bases at V and 5 bases at J, with 17 bases between the two ends. The CDR3 has 15 amino acids.

This clone was observed many times. CDR3 sequence: CASSPSLRLSGNTIYF. DNA of the CDR3: TGTGCCAGCAGCCCATCACTTAGACTCTCTGGAAACACCATATATTTT. V usage is TRBV3-1 (or the pseudogene TRBV3-2) and J usage is TRBJ1-3; the D is unclear. CDR1 LGHDT and CDR2 YNNKEL come from the germline V gene (reference sequence). V lost 4 bases to trimming and J lost 0 bases, with 13 bases between them. CDR3 length: 16 residues.

This chain joins TRBV9 and TRBJ2-2; 9 nucleotides match TRBD2. With V trimmed by 4 bases and J by 6 bases, 7 bases remained unmatched. The CDR3 runs 15 residues. Germline assignment: CDR1 SGDLS and CDR2 YYNGEE. CDR3 sequence: CASSLSGRFAGELFF. CDR3 DNA: TGTGCCAGCAGCCTGAGCGGGAGGTTTGCCGGGGAGCTGTTTTTT.

The chain employs TRBV11-2 and TRBJ2-5; 7 nucleotides match TRBD1. This CDR3 spans 14 amino acids. Per germline, CDR1 SGHAT and CDR2 FQNNGV. J gave up 4 bases and V 7 bases, and 9 bases lay outside the gene matches. The CDR3, as DNA: TGTGCCAGCACCGGGACAGAGGGTGGAGAGACCCAGTACTTC. Its protein is CASTGTEGGETQYF.

The chain carries TRBV27 and TRBJ2-7, with TRBD2 as a possible D gene (6 bases). Germline V gene lookup returns CDR1 MNHEY and CDR2 SMNVEV (reference sequence). V was pared by 4 bases and J by 3 bases, with 13 bases between. The CDR3 has 14 amino acids. DNA of the CDR3: TGTGCCAGCAGTTCCCCGGGGGTGGGCTACGAGCAGTACTTC. It encodes CASSSPGVGYEQYF.

The rearrangement uses TRBV30 and TRBJ2-1; 16 bases are shared with TRBD2. Germline CDR1 reads GTSNPN; CDR2 reads SVGIG (reference sequence). The V and J ends lost 4 bases and 0 bases, in that order; junction bases with no gene match: 6. This CDR3 contains 18 residues. CDR3 in DNA: TGTGCCTGGAACTTGGGACTAGCGGGAGGGCGCTCCTACAATGAGCAGTTCTTC. Amino acids: CAWNLGLAGGRSYNEQFF.